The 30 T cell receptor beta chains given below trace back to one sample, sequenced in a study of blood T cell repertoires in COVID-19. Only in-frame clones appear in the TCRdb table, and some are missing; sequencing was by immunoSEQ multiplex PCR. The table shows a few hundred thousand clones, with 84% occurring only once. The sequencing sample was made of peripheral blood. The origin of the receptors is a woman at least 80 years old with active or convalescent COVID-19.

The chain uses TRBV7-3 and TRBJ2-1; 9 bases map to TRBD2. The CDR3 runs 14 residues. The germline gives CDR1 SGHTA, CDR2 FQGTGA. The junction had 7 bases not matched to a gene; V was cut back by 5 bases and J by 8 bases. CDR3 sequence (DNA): TGTGCCAGCAGCCTGGCGGGAGGGGTAGATGAGCAGTTCTTC. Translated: CASSLAGGVDEQFF.

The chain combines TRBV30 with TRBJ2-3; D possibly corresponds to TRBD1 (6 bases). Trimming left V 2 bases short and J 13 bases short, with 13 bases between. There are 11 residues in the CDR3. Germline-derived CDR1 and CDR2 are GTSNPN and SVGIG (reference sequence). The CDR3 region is CAWSLGTTKYF. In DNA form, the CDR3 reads TGTGCCTGGAGTCTTGGGACAACAAAGTATTTT.

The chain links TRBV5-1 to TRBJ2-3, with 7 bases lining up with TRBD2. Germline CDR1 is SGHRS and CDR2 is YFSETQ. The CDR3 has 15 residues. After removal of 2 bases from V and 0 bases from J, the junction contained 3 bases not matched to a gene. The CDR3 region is CASSFSGPSTDTQYF. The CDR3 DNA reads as TGCGCCAGCAGCTTTAGCGGGCCTAGCACAGATACGCAGTATTTT. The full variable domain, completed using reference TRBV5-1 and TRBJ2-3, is KAGVTQTPRYLIKTRGQQVTLSCSPISGHRSVSWYQQTPGQGLQFLFEYFSETQRNKGNFPGRFSGRQFSNSRSEMNVSTLELGDSALYLCASSFSGPSTDTQYFGPGTRLTVL.

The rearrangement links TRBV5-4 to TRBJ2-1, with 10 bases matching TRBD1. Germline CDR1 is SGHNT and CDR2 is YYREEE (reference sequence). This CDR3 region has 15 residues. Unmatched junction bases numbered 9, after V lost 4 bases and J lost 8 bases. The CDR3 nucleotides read TGTGCCAGCAGCCAGGGACAGGGGACCATCGATGAGCAGTTCTTC. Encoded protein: CASSQGQGTIDEQFF.

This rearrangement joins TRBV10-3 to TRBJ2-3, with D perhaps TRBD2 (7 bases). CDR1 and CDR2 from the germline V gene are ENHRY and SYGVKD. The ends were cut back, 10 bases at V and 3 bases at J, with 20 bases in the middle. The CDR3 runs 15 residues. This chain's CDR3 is CATQKGVAGTDTQYF. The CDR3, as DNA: TGTGCCACTCAAAAGGGGGTAGCGGGTACAGATACGCAGTATTTT.

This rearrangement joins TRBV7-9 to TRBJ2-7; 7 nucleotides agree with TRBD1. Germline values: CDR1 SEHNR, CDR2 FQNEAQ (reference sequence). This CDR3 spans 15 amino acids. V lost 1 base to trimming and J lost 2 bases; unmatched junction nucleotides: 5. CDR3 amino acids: CASSLVQGSAYEQYF. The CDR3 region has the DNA TGTGCCAGCAGCTTAGTACAGGGGAGCGCCTACGAGCAGTACTTC.

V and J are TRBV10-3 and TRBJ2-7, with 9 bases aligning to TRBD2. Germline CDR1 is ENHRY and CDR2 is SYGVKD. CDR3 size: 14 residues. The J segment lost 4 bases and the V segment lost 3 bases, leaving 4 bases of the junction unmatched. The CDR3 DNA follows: TGTGCCATCAGTGAAAGCGGGAGGAGGTACGAGCAGTACTTC. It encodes CAISESGRRYEQYF.

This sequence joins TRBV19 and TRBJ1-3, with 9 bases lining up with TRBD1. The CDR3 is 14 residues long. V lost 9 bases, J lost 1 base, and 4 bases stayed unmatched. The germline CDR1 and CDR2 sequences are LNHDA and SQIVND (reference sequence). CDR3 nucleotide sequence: TGTGCCAGCCGGGACAGGGCTTCTGGAAACACCATATATTTT. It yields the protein CASRDRASGNTIYF.

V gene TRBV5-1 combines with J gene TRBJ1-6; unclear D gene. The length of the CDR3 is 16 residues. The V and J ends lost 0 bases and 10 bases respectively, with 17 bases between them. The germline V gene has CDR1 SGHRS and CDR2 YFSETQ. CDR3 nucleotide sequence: TGCGCCAGCAGCTTGGACCCGAGACTTACGATATCACCCCTCCACTTT. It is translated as CASSLDPRLTISPLHF.

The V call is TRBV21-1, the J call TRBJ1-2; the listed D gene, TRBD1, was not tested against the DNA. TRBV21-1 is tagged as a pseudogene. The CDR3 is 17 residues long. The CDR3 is CASSKEEENRGAYGYTF. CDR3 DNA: TGTGCCAGCAGCAAAGAGGAGGAAAACAGGGGGGCCTATGGCTACACCTTC.

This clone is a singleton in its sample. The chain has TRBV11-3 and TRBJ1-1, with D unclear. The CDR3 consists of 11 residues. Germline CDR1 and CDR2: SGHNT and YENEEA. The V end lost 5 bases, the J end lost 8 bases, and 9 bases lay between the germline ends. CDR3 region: CASSPRGEAFF. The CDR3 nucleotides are TGTGCCAGCAGCCCCAGAGGGGAAGCTTTCTTT.

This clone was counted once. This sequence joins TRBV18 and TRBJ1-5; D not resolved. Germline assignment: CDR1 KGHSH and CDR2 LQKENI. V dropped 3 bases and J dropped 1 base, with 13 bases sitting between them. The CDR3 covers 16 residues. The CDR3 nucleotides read TGTGCCAGCTCACCCCAGAGGGTAGGAAGCAATCAGCCCCAGCATTTT. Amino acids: CASSPQRVGSNQPQHF. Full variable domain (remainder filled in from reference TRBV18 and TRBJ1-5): NAGVMQNPRHLVRRRGQEARLRCSPMKGHSHVYWYRQLPEEGLKFMVYLQKENIIDESGMPKERFSAEFPKEGPSILRIQQVVRGDSAAYFCASSPQRVGSNQPQHFGDGTRLSIL.

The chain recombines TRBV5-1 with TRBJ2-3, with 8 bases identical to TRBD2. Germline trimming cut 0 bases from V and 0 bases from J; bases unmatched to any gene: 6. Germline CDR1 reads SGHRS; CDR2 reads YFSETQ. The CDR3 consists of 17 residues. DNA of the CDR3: TGCGCCAGCAGCTTGGCCCCGGGAGGGCCAAGCACAGATACGCAGTATTTT. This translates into CASSLAPGGPSTDTQYF.

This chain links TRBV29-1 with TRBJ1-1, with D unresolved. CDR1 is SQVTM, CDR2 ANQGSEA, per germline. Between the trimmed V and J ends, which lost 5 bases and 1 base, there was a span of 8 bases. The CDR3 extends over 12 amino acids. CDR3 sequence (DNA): TGCAGCGTTTGGGCCTGGAACACTGAAGCTTTCTTT. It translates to CSVWAWNTEAFF. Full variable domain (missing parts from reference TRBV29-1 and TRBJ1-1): SAVISQKPSRDICQRGTSLTIQCQVDSQVTMMFWYRQQPGQSLTLIATANQGSEATYESGFVIDKFPISRPNLTFSTLTVSNMSPEDSSIYLCSVWAWNTEAFFGQGTRLTVV.

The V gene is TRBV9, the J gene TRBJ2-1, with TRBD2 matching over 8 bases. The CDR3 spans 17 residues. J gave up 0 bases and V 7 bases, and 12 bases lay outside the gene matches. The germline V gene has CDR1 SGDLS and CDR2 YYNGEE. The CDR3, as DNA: TGTGCCAGCTCTCTAGCACGGGAGGGGAGCTCCTACAATGAGCAGTTCTTC. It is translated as CASSLAREGSSYNEQFF.

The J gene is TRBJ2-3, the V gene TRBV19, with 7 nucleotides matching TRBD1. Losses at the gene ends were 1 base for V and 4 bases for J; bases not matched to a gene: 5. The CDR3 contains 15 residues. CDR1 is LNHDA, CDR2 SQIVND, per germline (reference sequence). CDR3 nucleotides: TGTGCCAGTAGTATAGGATACAGGGGCCCAGATACGCAGTATTTT. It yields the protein CASSIGYRGPDTQYF.

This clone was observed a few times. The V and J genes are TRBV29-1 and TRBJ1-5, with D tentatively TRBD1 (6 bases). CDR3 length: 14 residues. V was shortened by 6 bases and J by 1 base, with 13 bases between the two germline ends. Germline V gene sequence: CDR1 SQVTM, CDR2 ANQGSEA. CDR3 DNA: TGCAGCGTCCCGAGTACAGGGAGCAATCAGCCCCAGCATTTT. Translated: CSVPSTGSNQPQHF. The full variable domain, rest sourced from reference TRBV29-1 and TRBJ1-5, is SAVISQKPSRDICQRGTSLTIQCQVDSQVTMMFWYRQQPGQSLTLIATANQGSEATYESGFVIDKFPISRPNLTFSTLTVSNMSPEDSSIYLCSVPSTGSNQPQHFGDGTRLSIL.

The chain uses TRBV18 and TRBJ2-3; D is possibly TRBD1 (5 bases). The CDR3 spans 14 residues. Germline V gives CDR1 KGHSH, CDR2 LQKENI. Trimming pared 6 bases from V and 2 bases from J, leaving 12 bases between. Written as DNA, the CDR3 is TGTGCCAGCTCTAGACAGACCAACACAGATACGCAGTATTTT. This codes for CASSRQTNTDTQYF.

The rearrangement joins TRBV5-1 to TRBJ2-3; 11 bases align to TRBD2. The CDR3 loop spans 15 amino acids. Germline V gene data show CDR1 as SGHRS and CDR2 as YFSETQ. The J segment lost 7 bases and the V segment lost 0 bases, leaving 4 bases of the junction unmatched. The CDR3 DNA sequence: TGCGCCAGCAGCTTGGCTGGGACTAGCGGAAATACGCAGTATTTT. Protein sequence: CASSLAGTSGNTQYF. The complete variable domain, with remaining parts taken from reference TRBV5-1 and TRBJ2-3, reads KAGVTQTPRYLIKTRGQQVTLSCSPISGHRSVSWYQQTPGQGLQFLFEYFSETQRNKGNFPGRFSGRQFSNSRSEMNVSTLELGDSALYLCASSLAGTSGNTQYFGPGTRLTVL.

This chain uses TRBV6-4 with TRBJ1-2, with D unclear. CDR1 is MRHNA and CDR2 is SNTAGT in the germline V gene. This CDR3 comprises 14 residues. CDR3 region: CGTPLGSPNYGYTF. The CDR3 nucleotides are TGTGGCACCCCACTAGGGAGTCCTAACTATGGCTACACCTTC.

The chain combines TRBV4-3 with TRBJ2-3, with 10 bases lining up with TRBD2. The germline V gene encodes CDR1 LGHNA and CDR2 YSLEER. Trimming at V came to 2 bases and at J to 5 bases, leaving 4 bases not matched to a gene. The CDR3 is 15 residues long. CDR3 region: CASSQLASGGDTQYF. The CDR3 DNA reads TGCGCCAGCAGCCAATTGGCTAGCGGGGGAGATACGCAGTATTTT.

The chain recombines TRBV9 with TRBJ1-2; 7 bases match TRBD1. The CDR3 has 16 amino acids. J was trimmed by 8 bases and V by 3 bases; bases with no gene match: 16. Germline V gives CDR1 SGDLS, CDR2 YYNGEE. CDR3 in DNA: TGTGCCAGCAGCGCCGGGACAGTTCCCTCTTATCGAGGCTACACCTTC. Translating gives CASSAGTVPSYRGYTF.

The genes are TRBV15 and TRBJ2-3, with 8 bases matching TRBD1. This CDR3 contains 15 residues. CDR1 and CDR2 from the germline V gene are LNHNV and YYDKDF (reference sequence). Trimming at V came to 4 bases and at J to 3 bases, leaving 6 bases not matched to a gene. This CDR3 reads CATSIGQGSTDTQYF. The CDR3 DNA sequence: TGTGCCACCAGCATCGGACAGGGAAGTACAGATACGCAGTATTTT.

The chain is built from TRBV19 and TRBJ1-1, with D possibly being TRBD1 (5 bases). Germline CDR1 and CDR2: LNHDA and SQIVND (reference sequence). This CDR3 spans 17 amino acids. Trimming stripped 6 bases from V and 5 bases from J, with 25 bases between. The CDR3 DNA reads TGTGCCAGTAGCCCTTGGGAGAGGGGCGTTCGGGGGACTGAAGCTTTCTTT. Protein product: CASSPWERGVRGTEAFF.

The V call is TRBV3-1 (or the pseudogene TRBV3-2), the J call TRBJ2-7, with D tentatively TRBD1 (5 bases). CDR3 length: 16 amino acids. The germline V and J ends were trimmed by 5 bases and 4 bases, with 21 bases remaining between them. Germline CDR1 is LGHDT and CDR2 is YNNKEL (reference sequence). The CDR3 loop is CASSKVAGIRVYEQYF. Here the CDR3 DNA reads TGTGCCAGCAGCAAGGTGGCAGGGATTCGGGTTTACGAGCAGTACTTC.

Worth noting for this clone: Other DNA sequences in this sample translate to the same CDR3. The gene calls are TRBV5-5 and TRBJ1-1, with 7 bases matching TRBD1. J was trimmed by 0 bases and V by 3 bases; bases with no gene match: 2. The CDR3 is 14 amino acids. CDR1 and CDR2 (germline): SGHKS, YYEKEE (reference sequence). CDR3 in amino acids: CASSWGQLNTEAFF. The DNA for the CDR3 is TGTGCCAGCAGCTGGGGACAGCTGAACACTGAAGCTTTCTTT.

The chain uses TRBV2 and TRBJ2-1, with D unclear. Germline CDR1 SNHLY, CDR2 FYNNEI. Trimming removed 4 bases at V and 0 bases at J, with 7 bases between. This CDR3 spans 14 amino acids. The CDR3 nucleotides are TGTGCCAGCAGTGTATACGGCTCCTACAATGAGCAGTTCTTC. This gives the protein CASSVYGSYNEQFF.

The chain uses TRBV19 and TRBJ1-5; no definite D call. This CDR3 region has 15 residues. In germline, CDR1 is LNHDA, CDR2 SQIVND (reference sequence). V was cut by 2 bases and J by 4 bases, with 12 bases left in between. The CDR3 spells CASSIYRDKNQPQHF. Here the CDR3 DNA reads TGTGCCAGTAGTATATATCGGGATAAGAATCAGCCCCAGCATTTT.

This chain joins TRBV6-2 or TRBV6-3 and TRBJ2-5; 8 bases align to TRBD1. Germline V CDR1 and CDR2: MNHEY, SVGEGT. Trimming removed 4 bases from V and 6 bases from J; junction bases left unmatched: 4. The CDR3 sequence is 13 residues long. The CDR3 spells CASSSDRVQTQYF. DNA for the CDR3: TGTGCCAGCAGTTCGGACAGGGTACAGACCCAGTACTTC.

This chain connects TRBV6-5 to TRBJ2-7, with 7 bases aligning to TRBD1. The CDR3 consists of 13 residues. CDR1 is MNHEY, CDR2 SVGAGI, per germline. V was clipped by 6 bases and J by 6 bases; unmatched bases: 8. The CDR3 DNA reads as TGTGCCAGCAGGAGAGCCAGGGGGATCGAGCAGTACTTC. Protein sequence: CASRRARGIEQYF.